This record concerns one T cell receptor (beta chain) sequence. After removal of 8 bases from V and 10 bases from J, the junction contained 10 bases not matched to a gene. Germline V CDR1 and CDR2: LNHDA, SQIVND (reference sequence). The CDR3 runs to 12 residues. This sample was included in a study of CD8 T cells in Susac syndrome. Random hexamers primed reverse transcription of about 0.45 to 1 ug RNA. The method of amplification for TCR beta CDR3 was immunoSEQ multiplex PCR, covering 54 Vbeta and 13 Jbeta. TCRdb re-called the immunoSEQ multiplex PCR reads through MiXCR, storing one row per CDR3 protein. This table holds fewer than 150,000 distinct CDR3 sequences, 90% to 95% found once. Sequencing of TCR beta drew on CD8+ and CD4+ T cells from blood. TEMRA cells underwent FACS enrichment and CD8+ and CD4+ T cells underwent negative isolation.

The TCR comes from a human donor with multiple sclerosis. The V call is TRBV19, the J call TRBJ1-1; TRBD1 agrees at 7 bases. The sample taken for sequencing was CD4+ T cells from PBMCs. The DNA of the CDR3 is TGTGCCAGTGCCCGGACAGGCGGTACAGCTTTCTTT. Amino acid sequence: CASARTGGTAFF.